These 25 T cell receptor beta chains share one sample of origin, sequenced in a study of T cell repertoires in cytomegalovirus infection. Their recognized antigens are unknown. TCRdb re-derived calls from the reads in MiXCR, one entry per CDR3 protein. The data hold some 940,000 distinct CDR3 sequences, with around 30% observed a single time. The sample here was cultured CD8+ T cells from PBMCs, taken from culture after CMV antigen stimulation. These receptors all stem from a human donor in good health (CMV status not recorded). Some clones in this sample may be carry-over from other donors' samples.

This sequence joins TRBV10-3 and TRBJ1-6; 7 nucleotides agree with TRBD1. In germline, CDR1 is ENHRY, CDR2 SYGVKD. J was trimmed by 10 bases and V by 6 bases; bases with no gene match: 6. The CDR3 extends over 13 amino acids. The CDR3 DNA sequence: TGTGCCATCAGGAGACAGGGCGGCTCACCCCTCCACTTT. Translated, it gives CAIRRQGGSPLHF.

V usage is TRBV7-9 and J usage is TRBJ2-7; 8 bases are a match to TRBD1. In germline, CDR1 is SEHNR, CDR2 FQNEAQ (reference sequence). V trimming: 4 bases; J trimming: 2 bases; junction bases outside the gene matches: 7. The CDR3 contains 15 residues. The DNA of the CDR3 is TGTGCCAGCAGCTCGCGGGACAGGACCCCCTACGAGCAGTACTTC. It codes for CASSSRDRTPYEQYF.

The CDR3, as DNA: TGTGCCAGCAGCCGTTACTCGGGGAGGTACGAGCAGTACTTC. Protein product: CASSRYSGRYEQYF. The rearrangement links TRBV11-2 to TRBJ2-7; possible D gene TRBD2, 6 bases. V dropped 5 bases and J dropped 4 bases, with 15 bases sitting between them. This CDR3 is built from 14 residues. Looked up from germline, CDR1 is SGHAT and CDR2 is FQNNGV.

This clonotype showed up just a few times. The V and J genes are TRBV12-3 or TRBV12-4 and TRBJ1-5; unclear D gene. This CDR3 is built from 16 residues. V was cut by 1 base and J by 7 bases, with 17 bases left in between. The CDR3 DNA sequence: TGTGCCAGCAGTTTAGAACTAGGGCAGGTAGAACAGCCCCAGCATTTT. Amino acid sequence: CASSLELGQVEQPQHF.

This clonotype has a handful of counts. This chain joins TRBV14 and TRBJ2-1, with 9 bases identical to TRBD1. CDR1 and CDR2 from the germline V gene are SGHDN and FVKESK. The CDR3 has 16 amino acids. With 6 bases clipped from V and 2 bases from J, the junction kept 8 bases outside the gene matches. The CDR3 coding sequence is TGTGCCAGCAGTCAGCCGGGACAGGGAACCTACAATGAGCAGTTCTTC. Amino acids: CASSQPGQGTYNEQFF.

The chain couples TRBV20-1 to TRBJ1-2, with 10 bases identical to TRBD1. J lost 8 bases, V lost 5 bases, and 8 bases had no gene match. CDR1 DFQATT and CDR2 SNEGSKA come from the germline V gene (reference sequence). The CDR3 length is 13 residues. The CDR3 region is CSAPRDRGSGYTF. DNA of the CDR3: TGCAGTGCTCCCCGGGACAGGGGTTCGGGCTACACCTTC.

This clonotype has only a few counts. This chain links TRBV25-1 with TRBJ1-2, with D possibly matching TRBD1 (6 bases). Trimming pared 0 bases from V and 2 bases from J, leaving 16 bases between. This CDR3 has 17 residues. CDR1 and CDR2 (germline): MGHDK, SYGVNS. DNA of the CDR3: TGTGCCAGCAGTGAATATTTTCTGGGGGGCGAAAACTATGGCTACACCTTC. Protein product: CASSEYFLGGENYGYTF.

This clonotype was counted many times. The CDR3 loop reads CASSLGDRGAFF. The CDR3 DNA sequence: TGTGCCAGCAGCTTAGGAGACAGGGGGGCGTTCTTC. This chain connects TRBV7-6 to TRBJ2-1; 9 positions match TRBD1. Germline values: CDR1 SGHVS, CDR2 FNYEAQ. This CDR3 is 12 amino acids long. Losses at the gene ends were 1 base for V and 15 bases for J; bases not matched to a gene: 4.

Only a few counts were recorded for this clonotype. CDR3 sequence reads: CASSFLDSRFSNYGYTF. DNA for the CDR3: TGTGCCAGCAGTTTTTTGGACAGCAGATTTTCTAACTATGGCTACACCTTC. This sequence joins TRBV27 and TRBJ1-2; the D gene is possibly TRBD1 (6 bases). The V gene's germline CDR1 is MNHEY and CDR2 SMNVEV (reference sequence). The germline V and J ends were trimmed by 3 bases and 0 bases, with 17 bases remaining between them. CDR3 length equals 17 residues.

This clonotype was counted only a few times. The chain links TRBV4-3 to TRBJ1-2; tentatively, D is TRBD1 (5 bases). Trimming removed 0 bases from V and 5 bases from J, with 16 bases in between. The germline gives CDR1 LGHNA, CDR2 YSLEER. The CDR3 runs to 16 residues. The CDR3 sequence is CASSQDLEGWDYGYTF. CDR3 nucleotide sequence: TGCGCCAGCAGCCAAGATTTAGAGGGGTGGGATTATGGCTACACCTTC.

The chain couples TRBV4-2 to TRBJ1-4, with 12 bases aligning to TRBD1. The CDR3 loop spans 18 amino acids. V lost 0 bases to trimming and J lost 7 bases; unmatched junction nucleotides: 9. Germline CDR1 LGHNA, CDR2 YNFKEQ. The CDR3 loop is CASSQDWDRGRGSEKLFF. The CDR3 DNA follows: TGTGCCAGCAGCCAAGATTGGGACAGGGGGCGAGGGAGTGAAAAACTGTTTTTT.

This clonotype was observed many times. The junction does not match germline at one end; this may be a read error. This chain uses TRBV7-6 with TRBJ2-5, with 7 bases lining up with TRBD2. Per the germline V gene, CDR1 is SGHVS and CDR2 is FNYEAQ. This CDR3 comprises 14 residues. The CDR3 bases are TGCGCCAGCAGCCAAGCCGGGGGGAGGGAGACCCAGTACTTC. Its translation: CASSQAGGRETQYF.

The chain recombines TRBV28 with TRBJ2-5; D not certain. V was cut by 5 bases and J by 0 bases, with 13 bases left in between. The CDR3 extends over 15 amino acids. Germline V lookup: CDR1 MDHEN, CDR2 SYDVKM. CDR3 in amino acids: CASSTLGRYQETQYF. The CDR3 DNA sequence: TGTGCCAGCAGTACACTCGGCAGATACCAAGAGACCCAGTACTTC.

This clonotype was seen a few times. A clone one base away is much larger, so this may be a read error. V gene TRBV9 combines with J gene TRBJ2-1; TRBD2 matches 8 bases. Germline V gives CDR1 SGDLS, CDR2 YYNGEE. This CDR3 is built from 15 residues. The V segment lost 3 bases and the J segment 0 bases; nucleotides outside the gene matches: 2. This chain's CDR3 is CASSAGTSSYNEQFF. CDR3 in DNA: TGTGCCAGCAGCGCCGGGACTAGCTCCTACAATGAGCAGTTCTTC. The whole variable domain, filled in from reference TRBV9 and TRBJ2-1, reads DSGVTQTPKHLITATGQRVTLRCSPRSGDLSVYWYQQSLDQGLQFLIQYYNGEERAKGNILERFSAQQFPDLHSELNLSSLELGDSALYFCASSAGTSSYNEQFFGPGTRLTVL.

The chain uses TRBV14 and TRBJ1-6; D remains unclear. In germline, CDR1 is SGHDN, CDR2 FVKESK. The CDR3 loop spans 12 amino acids. Trimming took 3 bases from V and 14 from J, leaving 11 bases between them. The CDR3: CASSQATLSLHF. CDR3 DNA sequence: TGTGCCAGCAGCCAGGCGACACTCTCCCTCCACTTT.

This clonotype was detected a few times. The chain combines TRBV6-4 with TRBJ1-2, with D possibly being TRBD1 (6 bases). The length of the CDR3 is 12 residues. Trimming pared 3 bases from V and 4 bases from J, leaving 6 bases between. Germline-derived CDR1 and CDR2 are MRHNA and SNTAGT. The CDR3 nucleotides read TGTGCCAGCAGTGAACAGGGCTATGGCTACACCTTC. It translates to CASSEQGYGYTF.

In its sample, this clonotype was seen many times. The rearrangement joins TRBV7-6 to TRBJ2-2, with 7 nucleotides matching TRBD2. The CDR3 spans 16 residues. Per the germline V gene, CDR1 is SGHVS and CDR2 is FNYEAQ. Germline trimming cut 1 base from V and 2 bases from J; bases unmatched to any gene: 4. In nucleotides, the CDR3 is TGTGCCAGCAGCTTAGAGGCGGGGGTAAACACCGGGGAGCTGTTTTTT. Protein product: CASSLEAGVNTGELFF.

This clonotype was counted only a few times. This chain connects TRBV9 to TRBJ2-1; 8 positions match TRBD2. Germline V gene data show CDR1 as SGDLS and CDR2 as YYNGEE. Trimming cost V 0 bases and J 4 bases; bases outside gene matches: 3. CDR3 size: 15 residues. In DNA form, the CDR3 reads TGTGCCAGCAGCGTAGGGAGCGGGAGTTACAATGAGCAGTTCTTC. Its protein is CASSVGSGSYNEQFF. Full variable domain (remainder filled in from reference TRBV9 and TRBJ2-1): DSGVTQTPKHLITATGQRVTLRCSPRSGDLSVYWYQQSLDQGLQFLIQYYNGEERAKGNILERFSAQQFPDLHSELNLSSLELGDSALYFCASSVGSGSYNEQFFGPGTRLTVL.

As concerns this clonotype: One junction end does not reproduce the germline sequence, and a read error may be involved. The V call is TRBV13, the J call TRBJ1-1, with D possibly TRBD1 on 5 matching bases. The germline CDR1 and CDR2 sequences are PRHDT and FYEKMQ (reference sequence). There are 13 residues in the CDR3. The CDR3 protein is CTSSQGGGREAFF. The CDR3 DNA reads TGTACCAGCAGCCAGGGCGGGGGACGGGAAGCTTTCTTT.

The V gene is TRBV7-9, the J gene TRBJ2-1; 9 bases match TRBD1. V was clipped by 5 bases and J by 6 bases; unmatched bases: 14. The germline V gene encodes CDR1 SEHNR and CDR2 FQNEAQ (reference sequence). This CDR3 region has 17 residues. CDR3 in amino acids: CASSRLRDRATCNEQFF. The DNA for the CDR3 is TGTGCCAGCAGCCGTCTCCGGGACAGGGCGACCTGCAATGAGCAGTTCTTC.

A few counts support this clonotype. The chain recombines TRBV27 with TRBJ2-3, with 8 bases that match TRBD2. The CDR3 length is 13 residues. CDR1 is MNHEY and CDR2 is SMNVEV in the germline V gene (reference sequence). V lost 4 bases to trimming and J lost 6 bases; unmatched junction nucleotides: 3. The CDR3, as DNA: TGTGCCAGCAGTTCATCTAGCGGGGATACGCAGTATTTT. It yields the protein CASSSSSGDTQYF.

The rearrangement links TRBV10-3 to TRBJ2-7; weak D call: TRBD2 (6 bases). The CDR3 is 15 amino acids. Germline assignment: CDR1 ENHRY and CDR2 SYGVKD. V lost 8 bases and J lost 2, with 19 bases in between. The CDR3, as DNA: TGTGCCATCTTAAGGGCGGGACCTAGCACCTACGAGCAGTACTTC. Protein sequence: CAILRAGPSTYEQYF.

In regard to this clonotype: The junction shows a germline mismatch at one end, possibly a read error. This chain connects TRBV4-1 to TRBJ1-4; unclear D gene. The germline V gene has CDR1 MGHRA and CDR2 YSYEKL. The CDR3 covers 15 residues. The CDR3: CASSQEVGSLEKLFF. Written as DNA, the CDR3 is TGTGCCAGCAGCCAAGAGGTAGGAAGCCTTGAAAAACTGTTTTTT.

This clonotype showed up just a few times. The V call is TRBV27, the J call TRBJ1-4; D unclear. CDR1 MNHEY and CDR2 SMNVEV come from the germline V gene (reference sequence). This CDR3 has 18 residues. Trimming shortened V by 3 bases and J by 4 bases, and 21 bases separated the two germline ends. The CDR3 DNA is TGTGCCAGCAGTTTGATGAAGGAGAGGGAGGAAGGTAATGAAAAACTGTTTTTT. Amino acid sequence: CASSLMKEREEGNEKLFF.

This clonotype has a handful of counts. This chain uses TRBV27 with TRBJ2-3; 8 nucleotides match TRBD2. Germline V gene sequence: CDR1 MNHEY, CDR2 SMNVEV (reference sequence). Trimming cost V 6 bases and J 1 base; bases outside gene matches: 9. CDR3 length equals 16 residues. DNA of the CDR3: TGTGCCAGCAGCCTCAGCGGGGGCGTAGGCACAGATACGCAGTATTTT. Its protein product is CASSLSGGVGTDTQYF.